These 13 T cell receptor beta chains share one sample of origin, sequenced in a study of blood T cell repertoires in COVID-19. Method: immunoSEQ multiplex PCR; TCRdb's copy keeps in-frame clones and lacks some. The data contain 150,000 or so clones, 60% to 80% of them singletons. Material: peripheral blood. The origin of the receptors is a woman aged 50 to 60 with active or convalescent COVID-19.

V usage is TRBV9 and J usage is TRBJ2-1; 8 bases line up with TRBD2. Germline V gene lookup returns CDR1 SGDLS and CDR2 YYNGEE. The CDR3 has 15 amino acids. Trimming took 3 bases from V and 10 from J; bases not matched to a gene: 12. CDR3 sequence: CASSGRFAGGIEQFF. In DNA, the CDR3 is TGTGCCAGCAGCGGACGGTTTGCGGGAGGAATCGAGCAGTTCTTC.

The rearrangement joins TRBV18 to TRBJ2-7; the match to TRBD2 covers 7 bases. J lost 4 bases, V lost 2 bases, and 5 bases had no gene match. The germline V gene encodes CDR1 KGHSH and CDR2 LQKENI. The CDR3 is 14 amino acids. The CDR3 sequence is CASSPASGPYEQYF. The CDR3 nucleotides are TGTGCCAGCTCACCAGCTAGCGGACCATACGAGCAGTACTTC.

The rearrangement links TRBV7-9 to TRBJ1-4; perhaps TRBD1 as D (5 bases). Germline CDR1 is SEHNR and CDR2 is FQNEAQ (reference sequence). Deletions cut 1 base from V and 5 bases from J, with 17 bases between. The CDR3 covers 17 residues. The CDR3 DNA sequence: TGTGCCAGCAGCTTAGAAACTCCAGGGAGGTTAAATGAAAAACTGTTTTTT. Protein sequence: CASSLETPGRLNEKLFF. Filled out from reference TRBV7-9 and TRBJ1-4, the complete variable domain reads DTGVSQNPRHKITKRGQNVTFRCDPISEHNRLYWYRQTLGQGPEFLTYFQNEAQLEKSRLLSDRFSAERPKGSFSTLEIQRTEQGDSAMYLCASSLETPGRLNEKLFFGSGTQLSVL.

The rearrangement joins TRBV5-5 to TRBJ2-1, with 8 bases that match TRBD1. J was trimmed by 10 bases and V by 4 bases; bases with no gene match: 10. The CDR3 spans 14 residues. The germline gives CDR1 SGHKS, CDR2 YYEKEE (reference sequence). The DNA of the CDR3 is TGTGCCAGCAGCCCTACCGCAGGGGGCGCAGAGCAGTTCTTC. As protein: CASSPTAGGAEQFF.

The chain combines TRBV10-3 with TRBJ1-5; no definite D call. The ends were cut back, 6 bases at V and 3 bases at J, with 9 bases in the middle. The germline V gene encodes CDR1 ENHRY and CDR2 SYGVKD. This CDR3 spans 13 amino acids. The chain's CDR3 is CAISGETNQPQHF. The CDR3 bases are TGTGCCATCAGCGGGGAAACCAATCAGCCCCAGCATTTT.

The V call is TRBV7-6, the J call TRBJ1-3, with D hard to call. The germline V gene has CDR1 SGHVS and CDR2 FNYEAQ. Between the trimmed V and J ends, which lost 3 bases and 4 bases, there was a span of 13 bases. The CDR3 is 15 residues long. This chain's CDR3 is CASSFRRANGNTIYF. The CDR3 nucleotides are TGTGCCAGCAGCTTTAGGAGGGCTAACGGAAACACCATATATTTT. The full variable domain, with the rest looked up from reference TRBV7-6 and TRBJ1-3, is GAGVSQSPRYKVTKRGQDVALRCDPISGHVSLYWYRQALGQGPEFLTYFNYEAQQDKSGLPNDRFSAERPEGSISTLTIQRTEQRDSAMYRCASSFRRANGNTIYFGEGSWLTVV.

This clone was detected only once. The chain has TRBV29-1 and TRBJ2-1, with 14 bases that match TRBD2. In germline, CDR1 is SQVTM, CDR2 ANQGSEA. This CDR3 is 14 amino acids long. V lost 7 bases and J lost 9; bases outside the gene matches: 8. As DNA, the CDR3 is TGCAGCGCCGCGACTAGCGGGAGGGCCAGTGAGCAGTTCTTC. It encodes CSAATSGRASEQFF.

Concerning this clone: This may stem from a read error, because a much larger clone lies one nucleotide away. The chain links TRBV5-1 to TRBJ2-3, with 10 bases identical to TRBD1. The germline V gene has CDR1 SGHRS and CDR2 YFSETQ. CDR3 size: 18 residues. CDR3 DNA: TGCCCCAGCAGCTTGTGGGGGGGCGACAGGGGGCGCGAAGATACGCAGTATTTT. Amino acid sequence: CPSSLWGGDRGREDTQYF.

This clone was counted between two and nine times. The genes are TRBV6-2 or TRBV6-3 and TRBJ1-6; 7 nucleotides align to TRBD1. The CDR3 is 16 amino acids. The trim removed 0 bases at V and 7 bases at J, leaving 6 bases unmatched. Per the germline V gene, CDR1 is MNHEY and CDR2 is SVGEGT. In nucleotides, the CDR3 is TGTGCCAGCAGTTACTCGACTGGGACAGCAAATTCACCCCTCCACTTT. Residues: CASSYSTGTANSPLHF.

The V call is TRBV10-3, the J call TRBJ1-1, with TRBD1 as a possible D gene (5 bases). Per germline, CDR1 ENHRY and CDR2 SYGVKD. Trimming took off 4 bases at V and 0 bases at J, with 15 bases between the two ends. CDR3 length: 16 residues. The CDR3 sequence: CAISVAGSGVNTEAFF. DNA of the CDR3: TGTGCCATCAGTGTGGCAGGGTCTGGTGTGAACACTGAAGCTTTCTTT.

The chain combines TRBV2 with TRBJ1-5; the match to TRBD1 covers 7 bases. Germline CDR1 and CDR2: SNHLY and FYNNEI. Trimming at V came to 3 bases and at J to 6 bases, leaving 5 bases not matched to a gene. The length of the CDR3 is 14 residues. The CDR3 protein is CASSDLAGGQPQHF. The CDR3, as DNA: TGTGCCAGCAGTGATCTGGCAGGGGGTCAGCCCCAGCATTTT.

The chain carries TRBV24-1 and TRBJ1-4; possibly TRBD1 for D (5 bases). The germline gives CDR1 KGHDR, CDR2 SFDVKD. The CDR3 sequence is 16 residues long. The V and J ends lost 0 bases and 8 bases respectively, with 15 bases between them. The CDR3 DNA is TGTGCCACCAGTGATTTGCCAGGCACCCGGGGGGAAAAACTGTTTTTT. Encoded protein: CATSDLPGTRGEKLFF.

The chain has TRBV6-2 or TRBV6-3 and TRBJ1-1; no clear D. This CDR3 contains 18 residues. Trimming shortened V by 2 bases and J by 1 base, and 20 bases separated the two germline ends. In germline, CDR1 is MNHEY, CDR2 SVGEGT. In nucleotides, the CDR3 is TGTGCCAGCAGTTACCCCCGAACGGCGGCGTCCGCGAACACTGAAGCTTTCTTT. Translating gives CASSYPRTAASANTEAFF.